This T cell receptor beta chain is from a study of cytotoxic CD8 clonotypes in ibrutinib-treated CLL. Sequenced by immunoSEQ multiplex PCR; TCRdb stores in-frame clones only, minus some. The sample includes more than 110,000 clones, approximately 90% of them seen just once. The CDR3 covers 16 residues. Germline V CDR1 and CDR2: SGHDN, FVKESK. The trim removed 6 bases at V and 1 base at J, leaving 10 bases unmatched. The chain carries TRBV14 and TRBJ2-5, with TRBD2 matching 8 bases. Sample: PBMCs, taken after 12 months of ibrutinib treatment. This clonotype was sampled from a human donor with chronic lymphocytic leukemia. The CDR3 here is CASRLSGRGLQETQYF. The CDR3 DNA sequence: TGTGCCAGCAGATTAAGCGGGAGAGGGCTCCAAGAGACCCAGTACTTC.